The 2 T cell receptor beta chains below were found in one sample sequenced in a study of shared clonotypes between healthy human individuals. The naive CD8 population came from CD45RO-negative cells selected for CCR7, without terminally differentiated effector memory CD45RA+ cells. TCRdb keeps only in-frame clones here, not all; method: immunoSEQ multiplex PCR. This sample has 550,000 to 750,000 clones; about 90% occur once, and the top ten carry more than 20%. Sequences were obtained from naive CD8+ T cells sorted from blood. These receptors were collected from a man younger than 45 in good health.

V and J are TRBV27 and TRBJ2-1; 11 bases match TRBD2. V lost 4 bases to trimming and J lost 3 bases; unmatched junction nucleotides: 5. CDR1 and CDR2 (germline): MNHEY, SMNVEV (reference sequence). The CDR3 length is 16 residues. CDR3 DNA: TGTGCCAGCAGTTGGGGACTAGCGGACAGCTACAATGAGCAGTTCTTC. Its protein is CASSWGLADSYNEQFF.

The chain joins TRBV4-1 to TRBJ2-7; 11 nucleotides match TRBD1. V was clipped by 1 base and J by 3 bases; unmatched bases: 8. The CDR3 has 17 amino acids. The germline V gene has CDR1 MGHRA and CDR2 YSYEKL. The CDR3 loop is CASSQAGQGARNYEQYF. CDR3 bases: TGCGCCAGCAGCCAAGCCGGACAGGGGGCGCGAAACTACGAGCAGTACTTC.